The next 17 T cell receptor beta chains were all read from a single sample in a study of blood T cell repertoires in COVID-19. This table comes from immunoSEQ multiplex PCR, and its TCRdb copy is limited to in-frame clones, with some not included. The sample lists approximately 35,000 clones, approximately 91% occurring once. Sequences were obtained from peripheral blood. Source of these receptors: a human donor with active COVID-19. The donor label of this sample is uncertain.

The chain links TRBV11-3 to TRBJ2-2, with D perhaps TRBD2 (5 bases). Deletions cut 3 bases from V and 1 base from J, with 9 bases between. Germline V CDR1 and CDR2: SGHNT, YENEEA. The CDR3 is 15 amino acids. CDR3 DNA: TGTGCCAGCAGCTTGGGCGGGTTGAACACCGGGGAGCTGTTTTTT. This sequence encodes CASSLGGLNTGELFF.

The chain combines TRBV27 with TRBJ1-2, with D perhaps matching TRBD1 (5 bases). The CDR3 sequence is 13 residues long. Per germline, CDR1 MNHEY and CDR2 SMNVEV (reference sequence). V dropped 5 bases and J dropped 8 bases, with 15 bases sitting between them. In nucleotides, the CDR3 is TGTGCCAGCAGTCCTCGGGACGGGGGGGGCTACACCTTC. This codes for CASSPRDGGGYTF.

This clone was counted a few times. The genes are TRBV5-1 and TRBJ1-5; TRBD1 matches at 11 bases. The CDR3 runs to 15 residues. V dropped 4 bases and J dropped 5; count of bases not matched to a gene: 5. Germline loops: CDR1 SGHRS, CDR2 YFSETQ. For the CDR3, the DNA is TGCGCCAGCAGCCCTGGACAGGGGGCGCATCAGCCCCAGCATTTT. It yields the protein CASSPGQGAHQPQHF.

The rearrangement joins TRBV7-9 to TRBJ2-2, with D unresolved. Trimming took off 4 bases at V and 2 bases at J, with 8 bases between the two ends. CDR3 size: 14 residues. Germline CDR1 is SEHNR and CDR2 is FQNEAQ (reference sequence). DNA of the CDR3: TGTGCCAGCAGCTCCGACACCAACACCGGGGAGCTGTTTTTT. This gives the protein CASSSDTNTGELFF.

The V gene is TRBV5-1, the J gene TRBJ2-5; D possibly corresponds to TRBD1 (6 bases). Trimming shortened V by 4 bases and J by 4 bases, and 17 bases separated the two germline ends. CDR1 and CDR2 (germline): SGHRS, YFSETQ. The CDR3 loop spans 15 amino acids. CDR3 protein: CASSPDRQVTETQYF. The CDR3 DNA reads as TGCGCCAGCAGCCCGGACCGACAGGTGACAGAGACCCAGTACTTC.

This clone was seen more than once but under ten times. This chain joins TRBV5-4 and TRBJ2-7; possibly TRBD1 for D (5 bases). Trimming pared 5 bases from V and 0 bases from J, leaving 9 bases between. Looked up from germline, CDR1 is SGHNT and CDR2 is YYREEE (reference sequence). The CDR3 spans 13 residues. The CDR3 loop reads CASRAQGSYEQYF. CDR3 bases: TGTGCCAGCAGGGCCCAGGGCTCCTACGAGCAGTACTTC. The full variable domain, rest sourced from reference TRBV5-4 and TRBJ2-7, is ETGVTQSPTHLIKTRGQQVTLRCSSQSGHNTVSWYQQALGQGPQFIFQYYREEENGRGNFPPRFSGLQFPNYSSELNVNALELDDSALYLCASRAQGSYEQYFGPGTRLTVT.

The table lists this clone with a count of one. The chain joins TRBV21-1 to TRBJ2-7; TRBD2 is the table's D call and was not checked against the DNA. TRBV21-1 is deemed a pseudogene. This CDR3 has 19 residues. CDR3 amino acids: CASSKQKREPGGPSYEQYF. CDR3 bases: TGTGCCAGCAGCAAACAAAAACGAGAGCCAGGAGGACCCTCCTACGAGCAGTACTTC.

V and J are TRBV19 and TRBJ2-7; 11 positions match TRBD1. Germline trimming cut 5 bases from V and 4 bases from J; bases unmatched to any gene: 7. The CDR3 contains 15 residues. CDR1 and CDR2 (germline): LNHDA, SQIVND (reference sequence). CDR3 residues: CASSVGQGASYEQYF. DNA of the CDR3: TGTGCCAGTAGTGTCGGACAGGGGGCGTCGTACGAGCAGTACTTC.

The CDR3 region is CASNSGGPYEQYF. The CDR3 bases are TGTGCCAGCAATAGCGGAGGACCCTACGAGCAGTACTTC. This rearrangement joins TRBV9 to TRBJ2-7; TRBD2 is a possible D gene (6 bases). Germline loops: CDR1 SGDLS, CDR2 YYNGEE. This CDR3 is built from 13 residues. The V end was cut by 6 bases, the J end by 2 bases, with 12 bases between.

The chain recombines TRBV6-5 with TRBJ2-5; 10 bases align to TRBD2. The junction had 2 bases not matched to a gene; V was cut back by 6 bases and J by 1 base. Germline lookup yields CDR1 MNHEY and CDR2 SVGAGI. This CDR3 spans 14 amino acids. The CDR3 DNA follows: TGTGCCAGCAGAAAGCGGGGGGGCCAAGAGACCCAGTACTTC. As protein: CASRKRGGQETQYF.

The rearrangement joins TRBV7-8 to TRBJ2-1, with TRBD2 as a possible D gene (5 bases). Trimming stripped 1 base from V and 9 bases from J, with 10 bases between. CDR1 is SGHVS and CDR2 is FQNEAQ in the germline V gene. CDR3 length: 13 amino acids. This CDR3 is CASSLGGRGEQFF. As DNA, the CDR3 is TGTGCCAGCAGCTTAGGAGGGCGTGGTGAGCAGTTCTTC.

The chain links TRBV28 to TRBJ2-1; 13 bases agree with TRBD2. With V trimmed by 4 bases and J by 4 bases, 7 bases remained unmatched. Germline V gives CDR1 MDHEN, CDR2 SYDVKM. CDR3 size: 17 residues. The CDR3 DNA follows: TGTGCCAGCAGTTCCCAGGGACTAGCGGGGCTTTACAATGAGCAGTTCTTC. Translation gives CASSSQGLAGLYNEQFF.

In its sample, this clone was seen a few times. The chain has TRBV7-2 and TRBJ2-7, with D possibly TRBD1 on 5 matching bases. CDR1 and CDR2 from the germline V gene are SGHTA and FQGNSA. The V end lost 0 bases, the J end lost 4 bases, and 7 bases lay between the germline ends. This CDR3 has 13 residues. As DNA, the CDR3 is TGTGCCAGCAGCTTAGCCAGGGTGTACGAGCAGTACTTC. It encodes CASSLARVYEQYF.

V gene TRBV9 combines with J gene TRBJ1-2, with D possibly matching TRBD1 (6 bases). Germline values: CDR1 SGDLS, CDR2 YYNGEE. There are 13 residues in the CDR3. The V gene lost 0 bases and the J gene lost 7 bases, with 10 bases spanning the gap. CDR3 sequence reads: CASSVEGGGGYTF. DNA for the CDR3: TGTGCCAGCAGCGTAGAAGGGGGTGGTGGCTACACCTTC.

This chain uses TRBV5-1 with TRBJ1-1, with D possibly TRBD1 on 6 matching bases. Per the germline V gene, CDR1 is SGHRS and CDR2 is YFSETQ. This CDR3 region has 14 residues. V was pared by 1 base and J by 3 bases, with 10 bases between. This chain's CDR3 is CASSLTGIDTEAFF. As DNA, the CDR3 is TGCGCCAGCAGCTTGACAGGGATAGACACTGAAGCTTTCTTT.

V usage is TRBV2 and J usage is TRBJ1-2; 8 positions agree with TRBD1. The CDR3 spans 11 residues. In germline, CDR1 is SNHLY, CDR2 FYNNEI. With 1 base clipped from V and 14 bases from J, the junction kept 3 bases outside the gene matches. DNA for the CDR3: TGTGCCAGCAGTGAAGGGACAGGGAGAACCTTC. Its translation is CASSEGTGRTF.

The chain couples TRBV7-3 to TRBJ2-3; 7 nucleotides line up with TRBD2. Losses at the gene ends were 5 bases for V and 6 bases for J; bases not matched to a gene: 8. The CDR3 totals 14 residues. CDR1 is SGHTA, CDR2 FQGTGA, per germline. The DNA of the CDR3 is TGTGCCAGCAGCGACAAGCGGGGCAGGGATACGCAGTATTTT. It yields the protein CASSDKRGRDTQYF.